This entry describes one TCR beta chain. This sample is drawn from a study of T cell changes during pregnancy in multiple sclerosis. V gave up 7 bases and J gave up 5 bases; unmatched junction bases: 6. Per the germline V gene, CDR1 is SGHTA and CDR2 is FQGTGA. The CDR3 loop spans 14 amino acids. The data were produced by immunoSEQ multiplex PCR, yet TCRdb's version contains in-frame clones alone and is incomplete. The sample lists tens of thousands of clones; 80% to 95% were seen once. The clonotype comes from a female donor with multiple sclerosis, enrolled in a pregnancy study. The chain carries TRBV7-3 and TRBJ2-2, with 8 positions matching TRBD2. The sample here was CD8+ T cells from peripheral blood mononuclear cells, taken before pregnancy. The CDR3 spells CASTGGAGTGELFF. In DNA, the CDR3 is TGTGCCAGCACCGGGGGGGCCGGGACCGGGGAGCTGTTTTTT.